Listed below are T cell receptor beta chains from one sample, sequenced in a study of beta chain features in type 1 diabetes. The method was immunoSEQ multiplex PCR; TCRdb's version includes in-frame clones alone and lacks a portion of them. Among 600,000 to 700,000 clones listed, 13% were seen once. Sequenced: naive CD4+ T cells from blood. These receptors all stem from a man aged 18 to 29 with type 1 diabetes. The CDR3 runs from the conserved cysteine through the conserved F or W. The order of the fields is J gene, clone size, V gene, CDR3 protein. The listing skips clone size in some rows; elsewhere it reads once, few, many or a size class.

>TRBJ1-5|-|TRBV30
CAWSGGISNQPQHF
>TRBJ2-2|few|TRBV12-5
CASGLEAGELFF
>TRBJ2-7|-|TRBV19
CASSILLGQGYEQYF
>TRBJ2-3|-|TRBV15
CATLASGGTDTQYF
>TRBJ2-5|few|TRBV7-9
CASSLSPDTETQYF
>TRBJ2-5|-|TRBV5-6
CASSHTTEIFLTQYF
>TRBJ2-7|-|TRBV19
CASSNQFHYEQYF
>TRBJ2-1|-|TRBV2
CASSTQGGAPEQFF
>TRBJ2-1|few|TRBV10-3
CAIMGYNEQFF
>TRBJ1-1|-|TRBV5-1
CASSLERPGDTEAFF
>TRBJ2-1|few|TRBV5-4
CASSGKGQGANEQFF
>TRBJ2-7|-|TRBV29-1
CSVAPGQGLTYEQYF
>TRBJ1-4|few|TRBV27
CASSLWTGDEKLFF
>TRBJ1-6|-|TRBV27
CASGRAGQARSPLHF
>TRBJ2-6|-|TRBV7-2
CASSLGSGAGANVLTF
>TRBJ2-5|few|TRBV30
CAMGLAGETQYF
>TRBJ2-3|few|TRBV11-2
CASSWTLASGGATDTQYF
>TRBJ1-1|-|TRBV18
CASSPKGTVNTEAFF
>TRBJ2-5|few|TRBV11-2
CASSLDEGGGGETQYF
>TRBJ2-5|few|TRBV30
CALSLDRETQYF
>TRBJ1-5|-|TRBV27
CASSPNGQPQHF
>TRBJ1-5|-|TRBV7-9
CASSLQGPSEPQHF
>TRBJ1-2|-|TRBV19
CASTGQGQRGYTF
>TRBJ1-2|few|TRBV27
CASSFTSFYGYTF
>TRBJ1-2|-|TRBV25-1
CASRDREGDTNYGYTF
>TRBJ1-5|few|TRBV4-1
CASSQEVTQPQHF
>TRBJ2-1|-|TRBV5-6
CASSQVQLRDNEQFF
>TRBJ1-5|few|TRBV7-2
CASSRSPQGNNQPQHF
>TRBJ1-6|-|TRBV5-4
CASGYGTASSYNSPLHF
>TRBJ2-7|once|TRBV5-6
CASSVHYEQYF
>TRBJ2-3|-|TRBV19
CASSSDGGTDTQYF
>TRBJ1-2|-|TRBV19
CATLPPGTVYGYTF
>TRBJ2-3|-|TRBV12-5
CASAPGQGAEDTQYF
>TRBJ1-2|few|TRBV5-6
CASSLVYGYTF
>TRBJ2-1|few|TRBV4-1
CASSQGLAGANEQFF
>TRBJ2-7|-|TRBV9
CASSVGQDSSYEQYF
>TRBJ1-1|few|TRBV30
CAWSGGGSRAEAFF
>TRBJ2-1|-|TRBV19
CASSTSSYNEQFF
>TRBJ2-7|few|TRBV30
CAWTVVPYYEQYF
>TRBJ2-5|few|TRBV9
CASSVGLVSRQAGGPETQYF
>TRBJ2-2|few|TRBV4-1
CASSQERPTVTGELFF
>TRBJ2-2|-|TRBV7-2
CASSRGPGELFF
>TRBJ2-3|few|TRBV15
CATSRDGQSSTDTQYF
>TRBJ2-3|few|TRBV7-9
CASSFGDTQYF
>TRBJ2-3|-|TRBV5-1
CASSFGLEGDTQYF
>TRBJ1-4|few|TRBV21-1
CASSGRDNEKLFF
>TRBJ2-1|-|TRBV5-1
CASSLVPNNNEQFF
>TRBJ1-5|few|TRBV28
CASSFDYQPQHF
>TRBJ2-6|-|TRBV6-4
CASSPQGAGANVLTF
>TRBJ2-2|few|TRBV25-1
CATSGVGTGELFF
>TRBJ1-2|-|TRBV10-3
CATRENGVGDGYTF
>TRBJ1-1|few|TRBV30
CAWSVMDDTEAFF
>TRBJ1-5|-|TRBV7-2
CASSPWEGGQPQHF
>TRBJ1-1|few|TRBV7-9
CASSLAGGRTEAFF
>TRBJ1-4|few|TRBV21-1
CASSKAGSGANEKLFF
>TRBJ2-2|few|TRBV30
CAWSVTRGGELFF
>TRBJ1-2|-|TRBV19
CASSIDGRYGYTF
>TRBJ2-7|few|TRBV14
CASSPTPYEQYF
>TRBJ2-3|few|TRBV11-2
CASTWGASTDTQYF